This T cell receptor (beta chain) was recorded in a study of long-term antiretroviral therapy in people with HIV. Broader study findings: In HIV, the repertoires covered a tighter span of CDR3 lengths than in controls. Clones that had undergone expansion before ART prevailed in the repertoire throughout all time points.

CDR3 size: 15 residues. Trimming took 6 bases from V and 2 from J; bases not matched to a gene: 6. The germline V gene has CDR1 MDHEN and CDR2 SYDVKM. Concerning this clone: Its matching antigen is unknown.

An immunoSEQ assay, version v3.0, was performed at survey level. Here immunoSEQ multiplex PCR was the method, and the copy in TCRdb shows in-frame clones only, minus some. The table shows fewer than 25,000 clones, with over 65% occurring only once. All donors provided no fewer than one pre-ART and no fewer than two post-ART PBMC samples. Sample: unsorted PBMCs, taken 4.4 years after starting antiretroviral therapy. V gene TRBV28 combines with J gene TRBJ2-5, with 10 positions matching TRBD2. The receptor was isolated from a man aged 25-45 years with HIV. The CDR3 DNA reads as TGTGCCAGCAGGACCGGGACTAGCGAACAAGAGACCCAGTACTTC. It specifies CASRTGTSEQETQYF.